Detailed here is one T cell receptor (beta chain). This sample was taken from a study of identical twins. Germline V CDR1 and CDR2: MRHNA, SNTAGT. The CDR3 extends over 15 amino acids. V shed 0 bases and J shed 4 bases, with 12 bases lying between them. TCRdb called the 5' RACE reads again in MiXCR, with one record for every CDR3 protein. Of hundreds of thousands of distinct CDR3 sequences in the sample, roughly 8% are singletons; the top ten hold around 0.95%. This sample was shared with a second study, whose subject was yellow fever vaccine responses in identical twins.

Source material: PBMCs. The chain couples TRBV6-4 to TRBJ2-5; TRBD2 might be the D (5 bases). This sequence originates from a young woman in good health. The CDR3 DNA reads TGTGCCAGCAGTGACTCGGGGAGTGCCGGAGAGACCCAGTACTTC. This translates into CASSDSGSAGETQYF.